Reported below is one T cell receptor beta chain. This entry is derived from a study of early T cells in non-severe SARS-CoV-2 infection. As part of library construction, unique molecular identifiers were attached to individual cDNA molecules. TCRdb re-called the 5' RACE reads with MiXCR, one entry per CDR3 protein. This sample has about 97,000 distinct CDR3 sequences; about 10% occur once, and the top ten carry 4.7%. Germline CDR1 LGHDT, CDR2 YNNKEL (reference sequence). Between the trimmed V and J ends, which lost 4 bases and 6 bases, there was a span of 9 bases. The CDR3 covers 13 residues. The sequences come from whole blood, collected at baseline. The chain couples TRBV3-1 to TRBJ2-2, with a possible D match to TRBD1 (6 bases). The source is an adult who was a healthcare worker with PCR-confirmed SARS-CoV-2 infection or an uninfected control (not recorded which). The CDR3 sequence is CASSLRGSGELFF. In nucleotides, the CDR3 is TGTGCCAGCAGCCTGAGGGGGTCCGGGGAGCTGTTTTTT.